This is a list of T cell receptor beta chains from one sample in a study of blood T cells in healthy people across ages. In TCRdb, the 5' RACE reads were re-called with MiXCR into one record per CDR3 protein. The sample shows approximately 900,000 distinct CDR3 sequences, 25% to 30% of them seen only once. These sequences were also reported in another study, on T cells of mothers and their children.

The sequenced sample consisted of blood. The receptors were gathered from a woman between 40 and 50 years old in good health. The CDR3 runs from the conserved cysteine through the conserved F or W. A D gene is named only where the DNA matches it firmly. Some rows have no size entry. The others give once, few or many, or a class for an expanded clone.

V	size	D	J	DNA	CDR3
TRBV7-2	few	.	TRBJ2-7	TGTGCCAGCAGCTTACGGGGGGCGGTTTACGAGCAGTACTTC	CASSLRGAVYEQYF
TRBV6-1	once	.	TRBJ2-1	TGTGCCAGCAGTTCCGGGACAACGAACTCCTACAATGAGCAGTTCTTC	CASSSGTTNSYNEQFF
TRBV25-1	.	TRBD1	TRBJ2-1	TGTGCCAGCGGTGAGACAGGGACCGACTCCTACAATGAGCAGTTTTTC	CASGETGTDSYNEQFF
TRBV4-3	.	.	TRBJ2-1	TGCGCCAGCAGCCAAGAGCCCCGGAGAGACTCCTACAATGAGCAGTTCTTC	CASSQEPRRDSYNEQFF
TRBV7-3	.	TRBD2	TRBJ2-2	TGTGCCAGCAGCCCTACGGCGGGACTAGCGGGGGTGTCCGGGGAGCTGTTTTTT	CASSPTAGLAGVSGELFF
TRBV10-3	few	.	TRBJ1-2	TGTGCCATCAGGCCCCGGGATTTAAAAGGCTACACCTTC	CAIRPRDLKGYTF
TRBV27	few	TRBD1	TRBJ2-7	TGTGCCAGCAGTTGGACAGGGGGCGACGAGCAGTACTTC	CASSWTGGDEQYF
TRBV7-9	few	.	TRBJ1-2	TGTGCCAGCAGCTTCGGACTTATGAGGGGCTACACCTTC	CASSFGLMRGYTF
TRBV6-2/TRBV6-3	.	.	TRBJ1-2	TGTGCCAGCAGTTACTCAACGGACGGTGCCCATGGCTACACCTTC	CASSYSTDGAHGYTF
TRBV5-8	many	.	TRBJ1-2	TGTGCCAGCAGCCACGCGGGGGGTAACTATGGCTACACCTTC	CASSHAGGNYGYTF
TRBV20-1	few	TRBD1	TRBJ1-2	TGCAGTGCTACCGGGACAGCAAACAACTATGGCTACACCTTC	CSATGTANNYGYTF
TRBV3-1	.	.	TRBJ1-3	TGTGCCAGCAGCCAAGATGCCAACACCATATATTTT	CASSQDANTIYF
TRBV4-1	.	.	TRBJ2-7	TGCGCCAGCAGCCAAGATCCCAGAGGGAACAGCTACGAGCAGTACTTC	CASSQDPRGNSYEQYF
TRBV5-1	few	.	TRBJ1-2	TGCGCCAGCAGCTTGAGCCGGGGGGAGAACTATGGCTACACCTTC	CASSLSRGENYGYTF
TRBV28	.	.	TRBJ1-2	TGTGCCAGCAGACGGACAAGGGGCGATAGGTTCTATGGCTACACCTTC	CASRRTRGDRFYGYTF
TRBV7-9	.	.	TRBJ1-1	TGTGCCAGCAGCCCCTCCTTGAACACTGAAGCTTTCTTT	CASSPSLNTEAFF
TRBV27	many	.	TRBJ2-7	TGTGCCAGCAGTTCCGCCCCCCCGCTAGAGCAGTACTTC	CASSSAPPLEQYF